This T cell receptor (beta chain) was retrieved from a study of CD8 T cell repertoires and HIV-1 epitope variants. The assay was immunoSEQ multiplex PCR, and TCRdb's table has in-frame clones only and misses some. The sample records 5,600 or so clones, around 66% being singletons. Of note for this clone: As yet, its antigen is unknown.

In germline, CDR1 is LGHNA, CDR2 YSLEER. This CDR3 spans 13 amino acids. The V segment lost 1 base and the J segment 5 bases; nucleotides outside the gene matches: 1. The sequenced sample consisted of cultured CD8+ T cells derived from PBMCs. V is TRBV4-3 and J is TRBJ2-7; 8 bases are shared with TRBD2. The receptor was isolated from a male donor with HIV. CDR3 nucleotide sequence: TGCGCCAGCAGCCAAGGGACTAGCAACGAGCAGTACTTC. Translated, it gives CASSQGTSNEQYF.